This TCR beta chain was identified during a study of blood T cell repertoires in COVID-19. The overall study: The United States, Italy and Spain provided the acute and convalescent COVID-19 samples. Sources were T cells, B-cell-depleted T cells, or PBMCs; the material itself was cDNA or gDNA.

Authors' methods: Amplification of reference gene primers provided the estimated nucleated cell counts. Only in-frame clones appear in the TCRdb table, and some are missing; sequencing was by immunoSEQ multiplex PCR. Clonal size and the V and J genes are those of that table, whereas D and trimming came from the DNA. The table shows about 190,000 clones, with roughly 80% occurring only once. The CDR3 is 15 residues long. J lost 4 bases, V lost 4 bases, and 5 bases had no gene match. Germline CDR1 is SNHLY and CDR2 is FYNNEI. The sequenced material came from peripheral blood. This TCR was sampled from a woman aged 45-65 years with acute or convalescent COVID-19. The chain links TRBV2 to TRBJ2-1, with 9 positions matching TRBD2. CDR3 nucleotide sequence: TGTGCCAGCAGTGCCGGACTAGCGAGATACAATGAGCAGTTCTTC. This codes for CASSAGLARYNEQFF.